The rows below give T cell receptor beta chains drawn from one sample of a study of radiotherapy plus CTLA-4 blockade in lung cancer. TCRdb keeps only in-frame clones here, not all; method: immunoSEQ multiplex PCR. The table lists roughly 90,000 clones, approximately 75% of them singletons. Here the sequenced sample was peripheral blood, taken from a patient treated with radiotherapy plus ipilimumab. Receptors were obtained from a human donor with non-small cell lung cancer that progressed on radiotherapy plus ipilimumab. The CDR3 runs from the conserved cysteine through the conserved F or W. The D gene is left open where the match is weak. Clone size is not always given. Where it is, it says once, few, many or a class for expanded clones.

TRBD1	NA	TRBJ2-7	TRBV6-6	TGTGCCAGCAGTTTGGGACAGGGGGTCCGCGAGCAGTACTTC	CASSLGQGVREQYF
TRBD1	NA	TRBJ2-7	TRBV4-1	TGCGCCAGTTCCTCAGGGGGCGAGCAGTACTTC	CASSSGGEQYF
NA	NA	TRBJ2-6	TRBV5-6	TGTGCCAGCAGCCCCCCTTACTCTGGGGCCAACGTCCTGACTTTC	CASSPPYSGANVLTF
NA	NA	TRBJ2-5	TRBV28	TGTGCCAGCAGTTTACACCCCCGAGAGACCCAGTACTTC	CASSLHPRETQYF
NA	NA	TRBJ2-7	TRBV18	TGTGCCAGCTCACCCCAGGGAGCCTACGAGCAGTACTTC	CASSPQGAYEQYF
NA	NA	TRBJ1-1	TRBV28	TGTGCCAGCAGTTACGGAGAACTGAACACTGAAGCTTTCTTT	CASSYGELNTEAFF
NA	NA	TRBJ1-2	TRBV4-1	TGCGCCAGCAGCCAAGATACTGGAGGCCTTAGCTATGGCTACACCTTC	CASSQDTGGLSYGYTF
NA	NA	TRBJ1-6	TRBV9	TGTGCCAGCAGCCCAGAAGGCAGGGCCAATTCACCCCTCCACTTT	CASSPEGRANSPLHF
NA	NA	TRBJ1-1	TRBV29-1	TGCAGCGTTGTCCAAAGAGGAGCGAACACTGAAGCTTTCTTT	CSVVQRGANTEAFF
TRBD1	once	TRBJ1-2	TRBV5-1	TGCGCCAGCAGCTTGGGACAGGGTCGGGGCTACACCTTC	CASSLGQGRGYTF
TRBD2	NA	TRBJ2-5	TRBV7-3	TGTGCCAGCAGCCCAGGGGGGACTAGCGGGGCCCAAGAGACCCAGTACTTC	CASSPGGTSGAQETQYF
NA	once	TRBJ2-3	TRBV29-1	TGCAGCGTTGTCGCCTCCCTAAGCACAGATACGCAGTATTTT	CSVVASLSTDTQYF
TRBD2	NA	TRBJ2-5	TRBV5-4	TGTGCCAGCAGCTTGCTAGCGGGGAAAGAGACCCAGTACTTC	CASSLLAGKETQYF
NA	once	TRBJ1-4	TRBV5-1	TGCGCCAGCAGCTTGATGGGTACGGATAATGAAAAACTGTTTTTT	CASSLMGTDNEKLFF
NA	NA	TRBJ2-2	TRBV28	TGTGCCAACAGTTTAATAGGCGGAACCGGGGAGCTGTTTTTT	CANSLIGGTGELFF
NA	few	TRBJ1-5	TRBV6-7	TGTGCCAGCACGAGCCCGAGGGATCAGCCCCAGCATTTT	CASTSPRDQPQHF